This is a list of T cell receptor beta chains from one sample in a study of shared clonotypes between healthy human individuals. Method: immunoSEQ multiplex PCR; TCRdb's copy keeps in-frame clones and lacks some. The data show roughly 1.4 million clones, with approximately 98.5% seen just once and under 0.45% held by the top ten. Sequencing was performed on naive CD4+ T cells sorted from blood. The receptor source for this set is a man aged 25-40 years in good health. Both conserved end residues are part of each CDR3. The order of the fields is CDR3 length, clone size, V gene, J gene, D gene, CDR3 protein, CDR3 DNA. The D gene is left open where the match is weak. For some rows the clone size is stated as once, few or many, or as a class when expanded; others skip it.

cdr3_length: 15; clone_size: .; v_call: TRBV5-1; j_call: TRBJ2-7; d_call: TRBD2; cdr3_aa: CASSPELAGPYEQYF; cdr3_nt: TGCGCCAGCAGCCCGGAGTTAGCGGGACCCTACGAGCAGTACTTC
cdr3_length: 16; clone_size: .; v_call: TRBV18; j_call: TRBJ2-1; d_call: .; cdr3_aa: CASSPLGGGSYNEQFF; cdr3_nt: TGTGCCAGCTCACCACTCGGAGGTGGCTCCTACAATGAGCAGTTCTTC
cdr3_length: 14; clone_size: .; v_call: TRBV18; j_call: TRBJ1-2; d_call: TRBD1; cdr3_aa: CASSPLGQSYGYTF; cdr3_nt: TGTGCCAGCTCACCTTTGGGACAGTCCTATGGCTACACCTTC
cdr3_length: 15; clone_size: .; v_call: TRBV25-1; j_call: TRBJ1-2; d_call: TRBD1; cdr3_aa: CASSERRGPRHGYTF; cdr3_nt: TGTGCCAGCAGTGAACGCAGGGGGCCCAGGCATGGCTACACCTTC
cdr3_length: 16; clone_size: .; v_call: TRBV7-2; j_call: TRBJ2-3; d_call: TRBD2; cdr3_aa: CASSFQWASGSDTQYF; cdr3_nt: TGTGCCAGCAGCTTTCAATGGGCTAGCGGATCAGATACGCAGTATTTT
cdr3_length: 16; clone_size: .; v_call: TRBV10-1; j_call: TRBJ1-1; d_call: .; cdr3_aa: CASSESMIRPNTEAFF; cdr3_nt: TGCGCCAGCAGTGAGTCGATGATACGTCCAAACACTGAAGCTTTCTTT
cdr3_length: 14; clone_size: .; v_call: TRBV28; j_call: TRBJ2-7; d_call: .; cdr3_aa: CASSFGQVSYEQYF; cdr3_nt: TGTGCCAGCAGTTTTGGGCAGGTCTCCTACGAGCAGTACTTC
cdr3_length: 14; clone_size: .; v_call: TRBV28; j_call: TRBJ2-7; d_call: .; cdr3_aa: CASSTSGPSHEQYF; cdr3_nt: TGTGCCAGCAGCACATCGGGACCATCCCACGAGCAGTACTTC
cdr3_length: 12; clone_size: .; v_call: TRBV28; j_call: TRBJ1-2; d_call: .; cdr3_aa: CASSLSKRGYTF; cdr3_nt: TGTGCCAGCAGTCTATCAAAAAGGGGCTACACCTTC
cdr3_length: 14; clone_size: .; v_call: TRBV28; j_call: TRBJ2-1; d_call: .; cdr3_aa: CASSPTRPYNEQFF; cdr3_nt: TGTGCCAGCAGTCCGACTAGACCCTACAATGAGCAGTTCTTC
cdr3_length: 16; clone_size: .; v_call: TRBV2; j_call: TRBJ2-2; d_call: .; cdr3_aa: CASSGRYPILTGELFF; cdr3_nt: TGTGCCAGCAGTGGAAGATACCCCATTCTAACCGGGGAGCTGTTTTTT
cdr3_length: 18; clone_size: once; v_call: TRBV18; j_call: TRBJ2-7; d_call: TRBD1; cdr3_aa: CASSQVSLSGGQAYEQYF; cdr3_nt: TGTGCCAGCTCACAGGTGAGCCTATCAGGGGGCCAGGCATACGAGCAGTACTTC
cdr3_length: 13; clone_size: .; v_call: TRBV5-5; j_call: TRBJ1-1; d_call: .; cdr3_aa: CASSLEGQYEAFF; cdr3_nt: TGTGCCAGCAGCTTGGAGGGACAATACGAAGCTTTCTTT
cdr3_length: 16; clone_size: .; v_call: TRBV7-8; j_call: TRBJ2-1; d_call: TRBD2; cdr3_aa: CASSRLGAGGSNEQFF; cdr3_nt: TGTGCCAGCAGCCGTCTCGGGGCGGGAGGGTCCAATGAGCAGTTCTTC
cdr3_length: 13; clone_size: .; v_call: TRBV9; j_call: TRBJ2-3; d_call: .; cdr3_aa: CASSVVGVDTQYF; cdr3_nt: TGTGCCAGCAGCGTAGTCGGAGTGGATACGCAGTATTTT
cdr3_length: 13; clone_size: .; v_call: TRBV7-9; j_call: TRBJ2-7; d_call: .; cdr3_aa: CAIESSQGYEQYF; cdr3_nt: TGTGCCATCGAGAGTTCACAGGGATACGAGCAGTACTTC
cdr3_length: 16; clone_size: .; v_call: TRBV9; j_call: TRBJ2-3; d_call: .; cdr3_aa: CASSVALEAPQDTQYF; cdr3_nt: TGTGCCAGCAGCGTAGCCCTCGAAGCGCCACAAGATACGCAGTATTTT
cdr3_length: 14; clone_size: .; v_call: TRBV19; j_call: TRBJ1-5; d_call: .; cdr3_aa: CASSARDSNQPQHF; cdr3_nt: TGTGCCAGTAGTGCCCGGGACAGCAATCAGCCCCAGCATTTT
cdr3_length: 17; clone_size: .; v_call: TRBV4-3; j_call: TRBJ1-1; d_call: TRBD1; cdr3_aa: CASSQGGGGRENTEAFF; cdr3_nt: TGCGCCAGCAGCCAAGGAGGGGGCGGGCGGGAGAACACTGAAGCTTTCTTT
cdr3_length: 12; clone_size: .; v_call: TRBV28; j_call: TRBJ2-1; d_call: .; cdr3_aa: CASTSSVGEQFF; cdr3_nt: TGTGCCAGCACCTCGAGTGTGGGAGAGCAGTTCTTC
cdr3_length: 17; clone_size: .; v_call: TRBV15; j_call: TRBJ2-2; d_call: .; cdr3_aa: CATSPHSGFTNTGELFF; cdr3_nt: TGTGCCACCAGCCCCCACAGCGGGTTTACGAACACCGGGGAGCTGTTTTTT
cdr3_length: 16; clone_size: .; v_call: TRBV6-6; j_call: TRBJ2-6; d_call: TRBD1; cdr3_aa: CASSYPDRAGANVLTF; cdr3_nt: TGTGCCAGCAGTTACCCCGACAGGGCTGGGGCCAACGTCCTGACTTTC
cdr3_length: 15; clone_size: .; v_call: TRBV28; j_call: TRBJ2-2; d_call: .; cdr3_aa: CASSLGGWNTGELFF; cdr3_nt: TGTGCCAGCAGCTTAGGGGGATGGAACACCGGGGAGCTGTTTTTT
cdr3_length: 13; clone_size: .; v_call: TRBV10-3; j_call: TRBJ2-7; d_call: TRBD2; cdr3_aa: CAISGREINEQYF; cdr3_nt: TGTGCCATCAGTGGGCGGGAGATAAACGAGCAGTACTTC
cdr3_length: 16; clone_size: .; v_call: TRBV13; j_call: TRBJ2-7; d_call: TRBD1; cdr3_aa: CASSRTGQGFSSEQYF; cdr3_nt: TGTGCCAGCAGCCGGACAGGACAGGGGTTCTCCTCGGAGCAGTACTTC
cdr3_length: 15; clone_size: .; v_call: TRBV19; j_call: TRBJ1-2; d_call: TRBD1; cdr3_aa: CASSSAGTGRYGYTF; cdr3_nt: TGTGCCAGTAGTTCCGCCGGGACAGGGCGCTATGGCTACACCTTC
cdr3_length: 16; clone_size: .; v_call: TRBV7-3; j_call: TRBJ2-1; d_call: TRBD2; cdr3_aa: CASSSSGAGPYNEQFF; cdr3_nt: TGTGCCAGCAGCTCTAGCGGGGCAGGCCCCTACAATGAGCAGTTCTTC
cdr3_length: 15; clone_size: .; v_call: TRBV7-9; j_call: TRBJ2-6; d_call: .; cdr3_aa: CASSRRVGGANVLTF; cdr3_nt: TGTGCCAGCAGCCGCAGGGTTGGTGGGGCCAACGTCCTGACTTTC
cdr3_length: 14; clone_size: .; v_call: TRBV7-9; j_call: TRBJ2-2; d_call: .; cdr3_aa: CASSLLGNTGELFF; cdr3_nt: TGTGCCAGCAGCTTACTAGGAAACACCGGGGAGCTGTTTTTT